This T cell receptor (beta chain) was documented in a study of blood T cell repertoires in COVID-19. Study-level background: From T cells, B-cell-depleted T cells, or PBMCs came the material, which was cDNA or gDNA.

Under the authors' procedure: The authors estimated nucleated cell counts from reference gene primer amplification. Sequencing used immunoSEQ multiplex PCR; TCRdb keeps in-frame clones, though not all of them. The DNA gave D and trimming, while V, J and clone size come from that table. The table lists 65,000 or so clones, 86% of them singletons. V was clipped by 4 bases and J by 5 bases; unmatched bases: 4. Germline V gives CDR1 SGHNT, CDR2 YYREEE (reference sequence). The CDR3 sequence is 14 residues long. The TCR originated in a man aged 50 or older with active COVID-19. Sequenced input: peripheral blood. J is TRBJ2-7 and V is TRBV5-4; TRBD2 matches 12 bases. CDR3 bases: TGTGCCAGCAGCCTGACTAGCGGGAGAGACGAGCAGTACTTC. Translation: CASSLTSGRDEQYF.